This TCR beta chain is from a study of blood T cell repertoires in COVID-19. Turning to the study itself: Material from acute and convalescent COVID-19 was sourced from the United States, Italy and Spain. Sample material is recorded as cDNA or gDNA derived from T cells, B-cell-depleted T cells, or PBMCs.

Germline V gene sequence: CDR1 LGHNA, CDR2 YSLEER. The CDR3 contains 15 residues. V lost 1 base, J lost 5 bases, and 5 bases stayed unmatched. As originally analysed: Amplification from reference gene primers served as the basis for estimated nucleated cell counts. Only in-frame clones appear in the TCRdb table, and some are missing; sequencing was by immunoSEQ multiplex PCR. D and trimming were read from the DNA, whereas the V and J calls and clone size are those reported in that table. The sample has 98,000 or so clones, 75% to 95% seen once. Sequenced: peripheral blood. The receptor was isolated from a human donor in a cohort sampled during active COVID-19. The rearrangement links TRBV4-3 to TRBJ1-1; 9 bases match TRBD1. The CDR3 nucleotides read TGCGCCAGCAGCCAAGCGCGACAGGGGGGAACTGAAGCTTTCTTT. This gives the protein CASSQARQGGTEAFF.